This entry features one T cell receptor (beta chain) sequence. Antigen: not known. The data were taken from a study of CD8+CD57+ T cells in acquired aplastic anemia. About the research overall: Sorting CD4+ and CD8+ cells gave DNA averaging 3.2 ug.

CDR3 and TCR beta VDJ profiling relied on a genomic DNA template. TCRdb used MiXCR to reprocess the reads, holding one entry per CDR3 protein. This repertoire shows around 250,000 distinct CDR3 sequences, 56% found once; its top ten account for less than 10%. Study-level points and caveats: Patients shared some 29 CD8+ CDR3 sequences with controls. Between the patient and control groups, CD8+ Simpson's diversity did not differ significantly.

This clonotype was sampled from a human donor with severe aplastic anemia or a healthy control (not recorded which). The specimen sequenced was sorted CD4+, CD8+, or CD8+CD57+ T cells (not recorded which) from PBMCs.

CDR3 protein: CASSLEVWDRGNFGCEQYF. DNA for the CDR3: TGTGCCAGCAGCTTGGAGGTTTGGGACAGGGGGAATTTCGGTTGCGAGCAGTACTTC. J is TRBJ2-7 and V is TRBV5-8, with 11 bases identical to TRBD1. V gave up 0 bases and J gave up 6 bases; unmatched junction bases: 17. Germline assignment: CDR1 SGHTS and CDR2 YDEGEE. The CDR3 consists of 19 residues.